A single sample gave rise to the 16 T cell receptor beta chains below, sequenced in a study of T-cell memory formation after mild COVID-19. TCRdb used MiXCR to reprocess the 5' RACE reads, holding one entry per CDR3 protein. The table lists approximately 150,000 distinct CDR3 sequences, 15% to 20% of them singletons. What was sequenced was PBMCs or a T cell subset sorted from them (not recorded which). The receptor source for this set is an adult woman who had mild COVID-19 (a few samples of this study predate the infection). Cell type and time point are not known.

Only a few counts were recorded for this clonotype. The chain carries TRBV5-1 and TRBJ2-3; 10 bases map to TRBD1. The CDR3 is 15 residues long. CDR1 and CDR2 from the germline V gene are SGHRS and YFSETQ. V lost 4 bases to trimming and J lost 2 bases; unmatched junction nucleotides: 4. The CDR3 reads CASSVGTGATDTQYF. CDR3 DNA: TGCGCCAGCAGCGTCGGGACAGGGGCCACAGATACGCAGTATTTT.

This clonotype was seen only a few times. The rearrangement joins TRBV29-1 to TRBJ2-3; 8 nucleotides align to TRBD2. The CDR3 is 13 residues long. Germline CDR1 and CDR2: SQVTM and ANQGSEA. J lost 1 base, V lost 5 bases, and 2 bases had no gene match. The CDR3 DNA sequence: TGCAGCGTTCGGCGGGGGGGCACAGATACGCAGTATTTT. Translated, it gives CSVRRGGTDTQYF.

This clonotype was detected many times. The V and J genes are TRBV7-6 and TRBJ2-6; maybe TRBD1 (6 bases). Trimming left V 1 base short and J 3 bases short, with 16 bases between. The CDR3 length is 18 residues. From germline, CDR1 is SGHVS and CDR2 FNYEAQ. CDR3 in DNA: TGTGCCAGCAGCTTAGAGGGCAGGGGAATAGGTGGGGCCAACGTCCTGACTTTC. Translating gives CASSLEGRGIGGANVLTF.

The chain employs TRBV20-1 and TRBJ2-7; either TRBD1 or TRBD2 may supply D (5 bases each). V shed 6 bases and J shed 3 bases, with 15 bases lying between them. This CDR3 is 13 amino acids long. Germline V gene sequence: CDR1 DFQATT, CDR2 SNEGSKA (reference sequence). This chain's CDR3 is CSAPVRDRYEQYF. The CDR3 region has the DNA TGCAGTGCACCCGTCCGGGACCGCTACGAGCAGTACTTC.

This CDR3 is CASSYSGKGNTGELFF. CDR3 in DNA: TGTGCCAGCAGTTACTCGGGGAAGGGGAACACCGGGGAGCTGTTTTTT. The chain couples TRBV6-5 to TRBJ2-2; D gene uncertain. The V gene's germline CDR1 is MNHEY and CDR2 SVGAGI. V was shortened by 0 bases and J by 1 base, with 9 bases between the two germline ends. This CDR3 has 16 residues.

At least ten counts were recorded for this clonotype. For the CDR3, the DNA is TGTGCCAGCAGCCCTACTAGCTTCTCAAGGGTTAGGTACGAGCAGTACTTC. It specifies CASSPTSFSRVRYEQYF. The chain has TRBV12-3 or TRBV12-4 and TRBJ2-7; TRBD2 might be the D (6 bases). The CDR3 totals 17 residues. Trimming stripped 6 bases from V and 4 bases from J, with 25 bases between.

This clonotype appeared many times. The rearrangement uses TRBV2 and TRBJ2-2, with TRBD2 matching 8 bases. This CDR3 region has 17 residues. Per the germline V gene, CDR1 is SNHLY and CDR2 is FYNNEI. Trimming cost V 3 bases and J 8 bases; bases outside gene matches: 14. CDR3 DNA sequence: TGTGCCAGCAGTGATTACGGCGCGGGGGGCCGCCTGGGGGAGCTGTTTTTT. This sequence encodes CASSDYGAGGRLGELFF.

The rearrangement links TRBV5-4 to TRBJ2-2; perhaps TRBD2 as D (7 bases). Trimming stripped 1 base from V and 8 bases from J, with 12 bases between. This CDR3 region has 14 residues. Germline CDR1 and CDR2: SGHNT and YYREEE (reference sequence). The CDR3 sequence: CASSLLGGPGELFF. CDR3 DNA: TGTGCCAGCAGCTTGTTGGGGGGGCCGGGGGAGCTGTTTTTT.

V and J are TRBV7-2 and TRBJ2-5; TRBD2 agrees at 8 bases. The CDR3 is made up of 14 amino acids. The trim removed 2 bases at V and 3 bases at J, leaving 2 bases unmatched. The germline gives CDR1 SGHTA, CDR2 FQGNSA. The CDR3 spells CASSLRRGEETQYF. The CDR3 DNA follows: TGTGCCAGCAGCTTAAGGCGGGGGGAAGAGACCCAGTACTTC. Full variable domain (missing parts from reference TRBV7-2 and TRBJ2-5): GAGVSQSPSNKVTEKGKDVELRCDPISGHTALYWYRQSLGQGLEFLIYFQGNSAPDKSGLPSDRFSAERTGGSVSTLTIQRTQQEDSAVYLCASSLRRGEETQYFGPGTRLLVL.

The chain has TRBV12-3 or TRBV12-4 and TRBJ1-1, with 7 bases aligning to TRBD1. The CDR3 length is 14 residues. V trimming: 1 base; J trimming: 3 bases; junction bases outside the gene matches: 2. The CDR3 here is CASSLEGGYTEAFF. As DNA, the CDR3 is TGTGCCAGCAGTTTAGAAGGGGGCTACACTGAAGCTTTCTTT.

This clonotype was seen a handful of times. This rearrangement joins TRBV5-4 to TRBJ2-5; D gene uncertain. From germline, CDR1 is SGHNT and CDR2 YYREEE (reference sequence). Trimming took 2 bases from V and 3 from J, leaving 11 bases between them. CDR3 size: 14 residues. The CDR3 loop reads CASSFGHRKETQYF. DNA of the CDR3: TGTGCCAGCAGCTTCGGGCACCGGAAAGAGACCCAGTACTTC. Supplemented by reference TRBV5-4 and TRBJ2-5, the full variable domain reads ETGVTQSPTHLIKTRGQQVTLRCSSQSGHNTVSWYQQALGQGPQFIFQYYREEENGRGNFPPRFSGLQFPNYSSELNVNALELDDSALYLCASSFGHRKETQYFGPGTRLLVL.

The sample holds a few counts of this clonotype. The chain combines TRBV10-3 with TRBJ1-1; TRBD1 matches 10 bases. The CDR3 runs 13 residues. V gave up 6 bases and J gave up 3 bases; unmatched junction bases: 1. CDR1 and CDR2 (germline): ENHRY, SYGVKD. In DNA, the CDR3 is TGTGCCATCAGCGGGACAGGGGACACTGAAGCTTTCTTT. It codes for CAISGTGDTEAFF.

The chain is built from TRBV24-1 and TRBJ2-3, with a tentative D call TRBD2 (5 bases). The CDR3 length is 13 residues. Germline V gene sequence: CDR1 KGHDR, CDR2 SFDVKD. V was clipped by 9 bases and J by 7 bases, with 16 bases between them. CDR3 sequence (DNA): TGTGCCACCGGCCGGGGAAGAGGAAATACGCAGTATTTT. Its protein is CATGRGRGNTQYF.

The CDR3 protein is CSVESTNTGELFF. CDR3 DNA sequence: TGCAGCGTTGAGAGTACGAACACCGGGGAGCTGTTTTTT. The V call is TRBV29-1, the J call TRBJ2-2; unclear D gene. The CDR3 covers 13 residues. The germline V gene has CDR1 SQVTM and CDR2 ANQGSEA. Trimming left V 3 bases short and J 0 bases short, with 5 bases between.

This clonotype was found many times. The chain employs TRBV27 and TRBJ2-7; 9 bases are a match to TRBD2. J gave up 4 bases and V 3 bases, and 10 bases lay outside the gene matches. From germline, CDR1 is MNHEY and CDR2 SMNVEV (reference sequence). The CDR3 is 16 residues long. DNA of the CDR3: TGTGCCAGCAGTTTCGGCGTGGGCGGGGGGGCGTACGAGCAGTACTTC. This sequence encodes CASSFGVGGGAYEQYF.

The CDR3 spells CASSILPAYEQYF. In DNA, the CDR3 is TGTGCCAGTAGTATTCTCCCTGCCTACGAGCAGTACTTC. The chain is built from TRBV19 and TRBJ2-7; D not certain. This CDR3 spans 13 amino acids. In germline, CDR1 is LNHDA, CDR2 SQIVND (reference sequence). Trimming removed 3 bases at V and 2 bases at J, with 8 bases between.